The 32 T cell receptor beta chains presented below share a single source sample, sequenced in a study of T-cell memory formation after mild COVID-19 (dated by TCRdb to 2020 to 2022). To prepare the library, 5' RACE was applied. TCRdb records Illumina NovaSeq 6000 as the sequencer. TCRdb reran the public reads through fastp at Q25 and MiXCR, keeping productive beta chains. Here each entry gathers all rows of one CDR3 protein and keeps the most common genes and DNA. This sample comprises around 450,000 distinct CDR3 sequences, 20% of them detected only once. The top ten hold 8.4% of the sample. Specimen: PBMCs or a T cell subset sorted from them (not recorded which). These receptors were taken from an adult woman who had mild COVID-19 (a few samples of this study predate the infection). The sample titles of this study are shuffled in the database, so cell type and time point are left out; the donor was told from shared clones.

The chain uses TRBV4-2 and TRBJ2-1, with 8 bases that match TRBD1. This CDR3 contains 14 residues. Germline V gene lookup returns CDR1 LGHNA and CDR2 YNFKEQ. The trim removed 1 base at V and 15 bases at J, leaving 11 bases unmatched. CDR3 DNA: TGTGCCAGCAGCCAAGCCCCGGACAGGGTTAAGGTGTTCTTC. This encodes CASSQAPDRVKVFF.

A few counts support this clonotype. The chain uses TRBV12-3 or TRBV12-4 and TRBJ2-2; weak D call: TRBD1 (5 bases). V gave up 3 bases and J gave up 4 bases, with 15 bases separating them. The CDR3 is 16 amino acids. CDR3: CASSFVLTGTTGELFF. The CDR3, as DNA: TGTGCCAGCAGTTTTGTTCTTACAGGAACCACCGGGGAGCTGTTTTTT.

The genes are TRBV12-3 or TRBV12-4 and TRBJ2-5; 9 positions match TRBD1. This CDR3 comprises 16 residues. The V segment lost 5 bases and the J segment 5 bases; nucleotides outside the gene matches: 12. The CDR3 bases are TGTGCCAGCAGTGAACTCCCGGGACAGGGCCCCGAGACCCAGTACTTC. Its translation: CASSELPGQGPETQYF.

V usage is TRBV7-9 and J usage is TRBJ2-7, with TRBD1 as a possible D gene (6 bases). Trimming removed 3 bases from V and 3 bases from J, with 15 bases in between. CDR1 is SEHNR and CDR2 is FQNEAQ in the germline V gene (reference sequence). This CDR3 is 15 amino acids long. This CDR3 is CASSFGQGINYEQYF. The CDR3 nucleotides are TGTGCCAGCAGCTTCGGCCAGGGGATAAACTACGAGCAGTACTTC.

The rearrangement links TRBV12-3 or TRBV12-4 to TRBJ2-2; D not resolved. The CDR3 consists of 11 residues. Between the trimmed V and J ends, which lost 6 bases and 10 bases, there was a span of 9 bases. CDR3 residues: CASRGFAELFF. The CDR3 nucleotides read TGTGCCAGCAGAGGGTTCGCGGAGCTGTTTTTT.

This clonotype has more than one count but fewer than ten. The rearrangement joins TRBV12-3 or TRBV12-4 to TRBJ1-1; D is ambiguous. V was clipped by 6 bases and J by 6 bases, with 17 bases between them. This CDR3 is 14 amino acids long. The CDR3 DNA follows: TGTGCCAGCAGCGGGCGGGTTGATGGACCTGAAGCTTTCTTT. Translation gives CASSGRVDGPEAFF.

This clonotype appeared a few times. The chain employs TRBV5-4 and TRBJ1-4, with a weak D call TRBD1 (5 bases). V lost 3 bases, J lost 0 bases, and 9 bases lay in between. This CDR3 has 15 amino acids. In germline, CDR1 is SGHNT, CDR2 YYREEE (reference sequence). CDR3 bases: TGTGCCAGCAGCTACCCAGGGACAACTAATGAAAAACTGTTTTTT. This encodes CASSYPGTTNEKLFF.

The chain is built from TRBV7-6 and TRBJ2-1, with unresolved D. Trimming took off 5 bases at V and 8 bases at J, with 16 bases between the two ends. From germline, CDR1 is SGHVS and CDR2 FNYEAQ. The CDR3 spans 14 residues. The CDR3 sequence is CASSPRRISDEQFF. The CDR3 coding sequence is TGTGCCAGCAGCCCCCGACGAATCAGCGATGAGCAGTTCTTC.

Only a few counts were recorded for this clonotype. The chain employs TRBV9 and TRBJ1-6; the D is unclear. This CDR3 is built from 15 residues. Trimming took 4 bases from V and 4 from J, leaving 12 bases between them. Germline assignment: CDR1 SGDLS and CDR2 YYNGEE. In nucleotides, the CDR3 is TGTGCCAGCAGCCCCCTCATTAAGTATAATTCACCCCTCCACTTT. Protein product: CASSPLIKYNSPLHF.

This clonotype was observed a few times. The chain employs TRBV7-6 and TRBJ2-7, with 11 bases lining up with TRBD2. Trimming removed 1 base from V and 5 bases from J; junction bases left unmatched: 13. Germline V gene data show CDR1 as SGHVS and CDR2 as FNYEAQ. The CDR3 has 18 residues. The CDR3 spells CASSLGVTSGTFLNEQYF. The DNA of the CDR3 is TGTGCCAGCAGCTTAGGTGTGACTAGCGGGACCTTTCTGAACGAGCAGTACTTC.

The sample holds a few counts of this clonotype. This chain uses TRBV20-1 with TRBJ2-7, with D unresolved. There are 15 residues in the CDR3. CDR1 and CDR2 (germline): DFQATT, SNEGSKA (reference sequence). Between the trimmed V and J ends, which lost 1 base and 4 bases, there was a span of 17 bases. The CDR3 reads CSARVGKTPPYEQYF. As DNA, the CDR3 is TGCAGTGCTAGAGTCGGTAAGACACCACCTTACGAGCAGTACTTC.

This chain uses TRBV3-1 with TRBJ2-1, with TRBD1 matching 7 bases. Per germline, CDR1 LGHDT and CDR2 YNNKEL (reference sequence). Losses at the gene ends were 3 bases for V and 4 bases for J; bases not matched to a gene: 3. The CDR3 loop spans 14 amino acids. CDR3 sequence reads: CASSQGQLYNEQFF. The CDR3 DNA follows: TGTGCCAGCAGCCAGGGACAGCTATACAATGAGCAGTTCTTC.

The gene calls are TRBV19 and TRBJ1-5; D ambiguous. V shed 3 bases and J shed 3 bases, with 9 bases lying between them. CDR1 and CDR2 (germline): LNHDA, SQIVND (reference sequence). The CDR3 length is 14 residues. The CDR3 protein is CASSIWGYNQPQHF. The CDR3, as DNA: TGTGCCAGTAGTATTTGGGGATACAATCAGCCCCAGCATTTT. The variable domain in full, with the rest retrieved from reference TRBV19 and TRBJ1-5, is DGGITQSPKYLFRKEGQNVTLSCEQNLNHDAMYWYRQDPGQGLRLIYYSQIVNDFQKGDIAEGYSVSREKKESFPLTVTSAQKNPTAFYLCASSIWGYNQPQHFGDGTRLSIL.

This clonotype was seen more than once but under ten times. The J gene is TRBJ2-6, the V gene TRBV24-1; D may be TRBD1 (5 bases). V lost 3 bases, J lost 1 base, and 6 bases lay in between. The CDR3 consists of 15 residues. Germline V lookup: CDR1 KGHDR, CDR2 SFDVKD. The CDR3 region has the DNA TGTGCCACCAGTGATCGACAGTCTGGGGCCAACGTCCTGACTTTC. It specifies CATSDRQSGANVLTF.

This clonotype was counted a few times. The chain combines TRBV19 with TRBJ1-1, with 8 nucleotides matching TRBD1. The junction had 12 bases not matched to a gene; V was cut back by 5 bases and J by 4 bases. The CDR3 covers 16 residues. From germline, CDR1 is LNHDA and CDR2 SQIVND (reference sequence). The CDR3 DNA reads TGTGCCAGTAGTGCCACCACGACAGGGGTGGGCACTGAAGCTTTCTTT. It is translated as CASSATTTGVGTEAFF. Based on the CDR3 plus reference TRBV19 and TRBJ1-1, the full variable domain is DGGITQSPKYLFRKEGQNVTLSCEQNLNHDAMYWYRQDPGQGLRLIYYSQIVNDFQKGDIAEGYSVSREKKESFPLTVTSAQKNPTAFYLCASSATTTGVGTEAFFGQGTRLTVV.

This clonotype was recorded a few times. V is TRBV12-3 or TRBV12-4 and J is TRBJ1-2, with 10 nucleotides matching TRBD1. The CDR3 loop spans 17 amino acids. J gave up 7 bases and V 7 bases, and 18 bases lay outside the gene matches. The CDR3 DNA reads as TGTGCCAGCACCCTCTCTTCCCCCGGGACAGGGGTTTCTGGCTACACCTTC. Its protein product is CASTLSSPGTGVSGYTF.

The table lists this clonotype with a count of one. This sequence joins TRBV30 and TRBJ1-5; no clear D gene. This CDR3 is 14 amino acids long. V was clipped by 0 bases and J by 11 bases, with 17 bases between them. The germline V gene has CDR1 GTSNPN and CDR2 SVGIG (reference sequence). The CDR3 sequence: CAWSVSSRMGSQHF. The CDR3, as DNA: TGTGCCTGGAGTGTATCAAGTCGGATGGGATCCCAGCATTTT. Using reference TRBV30 and TRBJ1-5 for the parts outside the CDR3, the full variable domain is SQTIHQWPATLVQPVGSPLSLECTVEGTSNPNLYWYRQAAGRGLQLLFYSVGIGQISSEVPQNLSASRPQDRQFILSSKKLLLSDSGFYLCAWSVSSRMGSQHFGDGTRLSIL.

V is TRBV7-2 and J is TRBJ1-6; D gene uncertain. CDR1 is SGHTA, CDR2 FQGNSA, per germline. Trimming left V 5 bases short and J 3 bases short, with 14 bases between. This CDR3 has 16 residues. CDR3 loop: CASSPGGNYYNSPLHF. For the CDR3, the DNA is TGTGCCAGCAGCCCGGGAGGGAATTACTATAATTCACCCCTCCACTTT.

This clonotype was seen more than once but under ten times. This chain links TRBV19 with TRBJ2-7, with D possibly being TRBD1 (5 bases). The germline V and J ends were trimmed by 3 bases and 5 bases, with 14 bases remaining between them. Germline CDR1 is LNHDA and CDR2 is SQIVND (reference sequence). There are 14 residues in the CDR3. CDR3 in amino acids: CASSIRPGIDEQYF. CDR3 nucleotides: TGTGCCAGTAGTATTCGCCCAGGGATCGACGAGCAGTACTTC.

CDR3 loop: CSARAGSKNEQYF. In DNA form, the CDR3 reads TGCAGTGCTAGGGCTGGTAGCAAGAACGAGCAGTACTTC. V is TRBV20-1 and J is TRBJ2-7; D gene ambiguous. V was pared by 3 bases and J by 5 bases, with 14 bases between. Germline V gene lookup returns CDR1 DFQATT and CDR2 SNEGSKA (reference sequence). The CDR3 length is 13 residues.

V is TRBV7-9 and J is TRBJ1-6; D remains unclear. The CDR3 extends over 15 amino acids. Per germline, CDR1 SEHNR and CDR2 FQNEAQ (reference sequence). V dropped 1 base and J dropped 6 bases, with 10 bases sitting between them. The CDR3 spells CASSLVVKANSPLHF. CDR3 DNA: TGTGCCAGCAGCTTAGTGGTTAAAGCTAATTCACCCCTCCACTTT.

The chain carries TRBV7-3 and TRBJ2-5; D ambiguous. CDR1 SGHTA and CDR2 FQGTGA come from the germline V gene. This CDR3 has 11 amino acids. Trimming left V 6 bases short and J 2 bases short, with 4 bases between. DNA for the CDR3: TGTGCCAGCAGGTTTCAAGAGACCCAGTACTTC. This encodes CASRFQETQYF.

This clonotype appeared a few times. The chain links TRBV12-3 or TRBV12-4 to TRBJ1-5; D possibly corresponds to TRBD1 (5 bases). Trimming stripped 3 bases from V and 6 bases from J, with 12 bases between. CDR3 length: 14 amino acids. In DNA, the CDR3 is TGTGCCAGCAGTTTGGGAGGGGTCACTCAGCCCCAGCATTTT. This translates into CASSLGGVTQPQHF.

This clonotype was observed a single time. The chain uses TRBV5-1 and TRBJ1-3; D remains unclear. Germline CDR1 reads SGHRS; CDR2 reads YFSETQ. The ends were cut back, 1 base at V and 2 bases at J, with 10 bases in the middle. This CDR3 is 15 amino acids long. The CDR3 nucleotides are TGCGCCAGCAGCTTGCGGGGTGACCCTGGAAACACCATATATTTT. Amino acids: CASSLRGDPGNTIYF. The full variable domain, its missing parts supplied by reference TRBV5-1 and TRBJ1-3, is KAGVTQTPRYLIKTRGQQVTLSCSPISGHRSVSWYQQTPGQGLQFLFEYFSETQRNKGNFPGRFSGRQFSNSRSEMNVSTLELGDSALYLCASSLRGDPGNTIYFGEGSWLTVV.

This clonotype was seen a handful of times. The chain employs TRBV3-1 and TRBJ2-5, with D tentatively TRBD1 (5 bases). The CDR3 consists of 17 residues. CDR1 is LGHDT and CDR2 is YNNKEL in the germline V gene (reference sequence). V was cut by 4 bases and J by 2 bases, with 20 bases left in between. The CDR3 DNA follows: TGTGCCAGCAGCCCCCCCCGTGTGTCAGGGCGGCAAGAGACCCAGTACTTC. This translates into CASSPPRVSGRQETQYF.

This clonotype showed up just a few times. The chain has TRBV6-1 and TRBJ1-2; D might be TRBD1 (5 bases). The ends were cut back, 2 bases at V and 6 bases at J, with 13 bases in the middle. The CDR3 totals 14 residues. Germline V CDR1 and CDR2: MNHNS, SASEGT. CDR3 region: CASSETETVNGYTF. CDR3 DNA sequence: TGTGCCAGCAGTGAAACCGAGACAGTCAATGGCTACACCTTC.

This clonotype was seen more than once but under ten times. The V call is TRBV19, the J call TRBJ2-1; possible D gene TRBD1, 7 bases. Trimming cost V 3 bases and J 5 bases, with 14 bases left between them. The CDR3 contains 15 residues. Germline V gene lookup returns CDR1 LNHDA and CDR2 SQIVND (reference sequence). DNA of the CDR3: TGTGCCAGTAGTATGAGGAGGGGGCTTAACAATGAGCAGTTCTTC. The encoded protein is CASSMRRGLNNEQFF.

The table lists this clonotype with a few counts. The chain has TRBV7-9 and TRBJ2-5, with 7 bases lining up with TRBD2. Germline CDR1 is SEHNR and CDR2 is FQNEAQ (reference sequence). The CDR3 sequence is 14 residues long. V gave up 0 bases and J gave up 7 bases; unmatched junction bases: 5. CDR3 coding DNA: TGTGCCAGCAGCTTAGCGGTCCCGGGAGGGACCCAGTACTTC. Translating gives CASSLAVPGGTQYF.

The V gene is TRBV20-1, the J gene TRBJ2-1; 12 positions match TRBD2. V gave up 0 bases and J gave up 3 bases; unmatched junction bases: 12. Per germline, CDR1 DFQATT and CDR2 SNEGSKA (reference sequence). The CDR3 runs 19 residues. The CDR3 bases are TGCAGTGCTAGAGATAGACTAGCGGGAGACTTACGACTCTACAATGAGCAGTTCTTC. Translated: CSARDRLAGDLRLYNEQFF.

This clonotype was recorded a few times. The CDR3 DNA reads TGCGCCAGCAGCCCGCCGGACAAACCATACGAGCAGTACTTC. This gives the protein CASSPPDKPYEQYF. The gene calls are TRBV5-1 and TRBJ2-7; D might be TRBD1 (5 bases). Per the germline V gene, CDR1 is SGHRS and CDR2 is YFSETQ. This CDR3 has 14 amino acids. Trimming cost V 4 bases and J 4 bases, with 15 bases left between them.

The chain recombines TRBV7-9 with TRBJ1-2, with 9 bases matching TRBD1. CDR3 length: 15 residues. V was clipped by 1 base and J by 4 bases; unmatched bases: 4. Germline CDR1 and CDR2: SEHNR and FQNEAQ (reference sequence). Written as DNA, the CDR3 is TGTGCCAGCAGCTTAGGTTACAGGGGGCTCTATGGCTACACCTTC. Encoded protein: CASSLGYRGLYGYTF.

This clonotype was detected only a few times. The V gene is TRBV6-6, the J gene TRBJ2-1; 10 bases map to TRBD1. The CDR3 spans 13 residues. In germline, CDR1 is MNHNY, CDR2 SVGAGI (reference sequence). The junction had 7 bases not matched to a gene; V was cut back by 7 bases and J by 10 bases. Written as DNA, the CDR3 is TGTGCCAGCATTGGGACAGGGGAGAAAGAGCAGTTCTTC. Protein sequence: CASIGTGEKEQFF.